The clone carrying this T cell receptor (beta chain) was seen only a few times. As yet, its antigen is unknown. A much larger clone sits a single nucleotide away, making a read error possible. No cell sorting was done before RNA was extracted from the tissue. More than 3 cm separated this lung sample from the edge of the tumor. The record originates from a study of tumor and adjacent non-tumor tissue in lung cancer. The overall study: The cohort had around twelve adenocarcinoma, 2 squamous cell and 1 small cell patients. Study observations and caveats: TCR diversity was significantly greater in tumor than normal lung tissue.

A modified ARM-PCR protocol with three rounds of nested PCR amplified TCRbeta. TCRdb called the multiplex PCR reads again in MiXCR, with one record for every CDR3 protein. This table holds more than 85,000 distinct CDR3 sequences, about 61% found once. Germline lookup yields CDR1 MNHEY and CDR2 SVGAGI. This CDR3 comprises 14 residues. The TCR was taken from a man between 60 and 75 years old with non-small cell lung cancer. Sequenced input: distant non-tumor lung tissue. The V call is TRBV6-5, the J call TRBJ2-7, with TRBD1 matching 7 bases. The CDR3 region has the DNA TGTGTCAGCAGTTATCACAGGGGAGCCCACGAGCAGTACTTC. Translation gives CVSSYHRGAHEQYF.